Reported below is one TCR beta chain. The antigen is undetermined. The data were taken from a study of shared clonotypes between healthy human individuals. Regarding the study as a whole: Investigators expected sequencing depth to affect clonotype sharing among donors.

Some clones are missing from TCRdb's copy, which holds only in-frame ones; the method was immunoSEQ multiplex PCR. The top ten hold 10% to 15% of the sample, which has about 490,000 clones, around 80% seen once. V was trimmed by 4 bases and J by 0 bases, leaving 14 bases between them. The CDR3 spans 16 residues. Germline-derived CDR1 and CDR2 are SGHRS and YFSETQ. This chain uses TRBV5-1 with TRBJ1-3, with D tentatively TRBD1 (6 bases). This receptor was identified in a woman aged 40 to 50 in good health. Some clones in this sample may be carry-over from other donors' samples. The specimen was PBMCs. The CDR3 sequence: CASSQGTESSGNTIYF. The CDR3 region has the DNA TGCGCCAGCAGCCAGGGGACGGAGAGCTCTGGAAACACCATATATTTT.